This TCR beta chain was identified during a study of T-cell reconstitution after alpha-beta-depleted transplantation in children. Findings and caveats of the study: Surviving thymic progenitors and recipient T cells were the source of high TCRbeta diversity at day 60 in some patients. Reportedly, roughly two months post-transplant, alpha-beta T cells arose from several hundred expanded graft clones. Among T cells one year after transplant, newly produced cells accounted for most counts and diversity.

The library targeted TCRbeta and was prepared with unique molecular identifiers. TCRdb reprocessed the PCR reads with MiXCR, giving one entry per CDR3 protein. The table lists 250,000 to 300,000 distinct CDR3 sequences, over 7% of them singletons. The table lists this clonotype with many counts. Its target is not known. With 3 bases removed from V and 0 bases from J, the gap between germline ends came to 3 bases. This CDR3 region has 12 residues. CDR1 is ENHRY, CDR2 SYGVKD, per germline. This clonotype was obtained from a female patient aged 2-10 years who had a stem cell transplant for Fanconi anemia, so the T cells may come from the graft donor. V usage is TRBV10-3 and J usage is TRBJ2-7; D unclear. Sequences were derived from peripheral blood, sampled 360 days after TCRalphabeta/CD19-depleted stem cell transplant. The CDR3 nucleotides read TGTGCCATCAGTGACACCTCCTACGAGCAGTACGTC. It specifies CAISDTSYEQYV.